This TCR beta chain is from a study of OX40 agonist ivuxolimab in advanced cancers. Overall study context: Melanoma, hepatocellular carcinoma, head and neck or renal cell cancer occurred in dose-escalation patients.

CDR1 and CDR2 (germline): SGDLS, YYNGEE. Trimming shortened V by 7 bases and J by 4 bases, and 18 bases separated the two germline ends. This CDR3 spans 15 amino acids. Clones were read by immunoSEQ multiplex PCR, and TCRdb kept only the in-frame ones, dropping some. The repertoire holds 25,000 to 30,000 clones, under 80% seen once, with around 28% in the top ten. The chain couples TRBV9 to TRBJ2-1, with D possibly matching TRBD2 (6 bases). The sample consisted of CD4+ or CD8+ T cells sorted from blood, taken in a trial of the OX40 agonist ivuxolimab. The clonotype originates from an adult with an advanced solid tumor such as melanoma, head and neck, liver or kidney cancer. CDR3 amino acids: CASSRGSGLYNEQFF. The CDR3 DNA sequence: TGTGCCAGCTCCAGAGGTAGCGGACTATACAATGAGCAGTTCTTC. The complete variable domain, with remaining parts taken from reference TRBV9 and TRBJ2-1, reads DSGVTQTPKHLITATGQRVTLRCSPRSGDLSVYWYQQSLDQGLQFLIQYYNGEERAKGNILERFSAQQFPDLHSELNLSSLELGDSALYFCASSRGSGLYNEQFFGPGTRLTVL.